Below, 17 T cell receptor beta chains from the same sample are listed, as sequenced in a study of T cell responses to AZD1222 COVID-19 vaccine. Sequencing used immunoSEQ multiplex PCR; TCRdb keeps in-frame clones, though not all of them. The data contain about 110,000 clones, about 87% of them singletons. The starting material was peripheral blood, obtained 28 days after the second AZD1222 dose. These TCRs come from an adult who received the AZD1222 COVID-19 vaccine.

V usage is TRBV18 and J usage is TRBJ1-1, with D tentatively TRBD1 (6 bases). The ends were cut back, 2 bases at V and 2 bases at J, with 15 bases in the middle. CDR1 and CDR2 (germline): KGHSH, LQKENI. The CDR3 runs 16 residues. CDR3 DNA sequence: TGTGCCAGCTCACCAGGAATACAAGGGGGAAACACTGAAGCTTTCTTT. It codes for CASSPGIQGGNTEAFF.

The CDR3 loop is CASSLTGLANTEAFF. CDR3 nucleotides: TGCGCCAGCAGCTTGACGGGACTGGCGAACACTGAAGCTTTCTTT. The chain recombines TRBV5-1 with TRBJ1-1; a possible D gene is TRBD1 (5 bases). Germline CDR1 is SGHRS and CDR2 is YFSETQ. The CDR3 is made up of 15 amino acids. V lost 1 base and J 1 base, leaving 11 bases between the germline ends.

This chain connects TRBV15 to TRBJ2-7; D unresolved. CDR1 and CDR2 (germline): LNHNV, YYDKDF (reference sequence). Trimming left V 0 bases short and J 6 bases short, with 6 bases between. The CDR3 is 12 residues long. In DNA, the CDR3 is TGTGCCACCAGCAGAGATGGGTCCGAGCAGTACTTC. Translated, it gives CATSRDGSEQYF.

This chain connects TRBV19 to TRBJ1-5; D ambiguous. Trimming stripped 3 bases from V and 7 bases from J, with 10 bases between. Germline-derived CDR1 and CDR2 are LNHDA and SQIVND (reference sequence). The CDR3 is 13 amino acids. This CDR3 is CASSIDSRQPQHF. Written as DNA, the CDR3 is TGTGCCAGTAGTATCGACTCACGCCAGCCCCAGCATTTT.

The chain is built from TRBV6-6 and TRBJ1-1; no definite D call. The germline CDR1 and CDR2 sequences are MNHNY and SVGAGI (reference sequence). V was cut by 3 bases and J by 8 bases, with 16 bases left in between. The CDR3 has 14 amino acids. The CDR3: CASSYTGSRGEAFF. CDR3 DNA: TGTGCCAGCAGTTATACGGGAAGTAGAGGGGAAGCTTTCTTT.

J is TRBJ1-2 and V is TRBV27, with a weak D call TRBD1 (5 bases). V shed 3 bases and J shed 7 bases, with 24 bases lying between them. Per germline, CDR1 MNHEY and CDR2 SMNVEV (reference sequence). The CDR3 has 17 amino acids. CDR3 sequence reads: CASSLLAVGDLQGGYTF. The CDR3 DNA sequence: TGTGCCAGCAGTTTGTTGGCCGTAGGGGATCTCCAAGGTGGCTACACCTTC.

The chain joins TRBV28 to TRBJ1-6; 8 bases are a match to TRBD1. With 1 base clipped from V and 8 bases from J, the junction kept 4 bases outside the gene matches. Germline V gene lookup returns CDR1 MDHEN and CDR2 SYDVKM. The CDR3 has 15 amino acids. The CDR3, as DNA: TGTGCCAGCAGTTTATTGGACAGGGACCATTCACCCCTCCACTTT. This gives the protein CASSLLDRDHSPLHF.

In DNA form, the CDR3 reads TGCGCCAGCAGCTTGTTCGCGGGGACTAGTCAAGAGACCCAGTACTTC. It codes for CASSLFAGTSQETQYF. The V gene is TRBV5-1, the J gene TRBJ2-5; 8 positions match TRBD2. Germline CDR1 and CDR2: SGHRS and YFSETQ. Unmatched junction bases numbered 7, after V lost 1 base and J lost 2 bases. The CDR3 has 16 amino acids.

Here the CDR3 reads CASRPWQGANTGELFF. CDR3 bases: TGTGCCAGTAGACCCTGGCAGGGGGCGAACACCGGGGAGCTGTTTTTT. The gene calls are TRBV19 and TRBJ2-2, with 7 bases that match TRBD1. The CDR3 spans 16 residues. The V gene end was trimmed by 6 bases and the J gene end by 0 bases; junction bases not matched to a gene: 7. Germline values: CDR1 LNHDA, CDR2 SQIVND (reference sequence).

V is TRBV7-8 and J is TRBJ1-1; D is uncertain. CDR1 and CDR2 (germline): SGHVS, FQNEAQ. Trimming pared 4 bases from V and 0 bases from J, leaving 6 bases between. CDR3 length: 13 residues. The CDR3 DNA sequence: TGTGCCAGCAGCTCTGGGCTGAACACTGAAGCTTTCTTT. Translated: CASSSGLNTEAFF.

This chain's CDR3 is CSVDPFSGTGYTF. The CDR3 DNA is TGCAGCGTGGACCCATTCTCAGGGACTGGCTACACCTTC. The rearrangement uses TRBV29-1 and TRBJ1-2, with a weak D call TRBD1 (5 bases). Germline lookup yields CDR1 SQVTM and CDR2 ANQGSEA. Between the trimmed V and J ends, which lost 6 bases and 7 bases, there was a span of 18 bases. The CDR3 loop spans 13 amino acids.

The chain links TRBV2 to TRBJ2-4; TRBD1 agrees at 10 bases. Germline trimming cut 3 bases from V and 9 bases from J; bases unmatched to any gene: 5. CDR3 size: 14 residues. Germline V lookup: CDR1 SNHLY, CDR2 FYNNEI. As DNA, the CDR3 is TGTGCCAGCAGTGAGGGACAGGGGTCCGGCATTCAGTACTTC. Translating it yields CASSEGQGSGIQYF.

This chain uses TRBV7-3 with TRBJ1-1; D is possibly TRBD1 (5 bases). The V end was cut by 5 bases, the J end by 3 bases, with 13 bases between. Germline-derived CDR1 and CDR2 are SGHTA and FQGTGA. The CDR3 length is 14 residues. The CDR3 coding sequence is TGTGCCAGCAGCGCTCGGGGCTACGACACTGAAGCTTTCTTT. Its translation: CASSARGYDTEAFF.

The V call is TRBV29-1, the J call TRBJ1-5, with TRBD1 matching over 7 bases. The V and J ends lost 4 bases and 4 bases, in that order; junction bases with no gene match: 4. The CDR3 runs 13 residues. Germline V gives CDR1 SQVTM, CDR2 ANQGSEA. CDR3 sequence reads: CSVGQGQNQPQHF. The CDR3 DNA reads TGCAGCGTTGGACAGGGCCAAAATCAGCCCCAGCATTTT.

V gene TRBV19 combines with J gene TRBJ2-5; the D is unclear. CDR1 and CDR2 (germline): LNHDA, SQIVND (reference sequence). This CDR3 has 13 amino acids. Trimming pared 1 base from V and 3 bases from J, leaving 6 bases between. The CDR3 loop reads CASSIGGEETQYF. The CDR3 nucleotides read TGTGCCAGTAGTATAGGTGGTGAAGAGACCCAGTACTTC. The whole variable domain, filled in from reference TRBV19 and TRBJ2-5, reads DGGITQSPKYLFRKEGQNVTLSCEQNLNHDAMYWYRQDPGQGLRLIYYSQIVNDFQKGDIAEGYSVSREKKESFPLTVTSAQKNPTAFYLCASSIGGEETQYFGPGTRLLVL.

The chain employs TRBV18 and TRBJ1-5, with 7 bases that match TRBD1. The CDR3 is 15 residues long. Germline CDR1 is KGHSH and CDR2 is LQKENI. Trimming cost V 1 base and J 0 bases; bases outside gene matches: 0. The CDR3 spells CASSPRDSSNQPQHF. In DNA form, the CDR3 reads TGTGCCAGCTCACCACGGGACAGTAGCAATCAGCCCCAGCATTTT.

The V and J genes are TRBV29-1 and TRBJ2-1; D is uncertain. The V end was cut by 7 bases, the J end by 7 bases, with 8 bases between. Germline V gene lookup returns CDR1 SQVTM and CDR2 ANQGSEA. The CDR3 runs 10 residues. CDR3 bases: TGCAGCGGAGGCGAGAATGAGCAGTTCTTC. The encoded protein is CSGGENEQFF.